The entry below gives a single T cell receptor (beta chain) sequence along with its context. Using immunoSEQ multiplex PCR, the repertoire was profiled, and TCRdb retains in-frame clones only, with some absent. The sample consists of over 80,000 clones, 70% to 80% of them appearing once. The CDR3 consists of 17 residues. Germline assignment: CDR1 SGHKS and CDR2 YYEKEE (reference sequence). V gave up 5 bases and J gave up 1 base; unmatched junction bases: 6. The record originates from a study of control samples from healthy donors and cancer patients. The rearrangement uses TRBV5-5 and TRBJ2-6; TRBD1 matches at 10 bases. Sequencing used blood. The sequence derives from a woman younger than 45 in good health. The DNA for the CDR3 is TGTGCCAGCAGGTCGGGACAGGGGACTTCTGGGGCCAACGTCCTGACTTTC. Its translation is CASRSGQGTSGANVLTF.